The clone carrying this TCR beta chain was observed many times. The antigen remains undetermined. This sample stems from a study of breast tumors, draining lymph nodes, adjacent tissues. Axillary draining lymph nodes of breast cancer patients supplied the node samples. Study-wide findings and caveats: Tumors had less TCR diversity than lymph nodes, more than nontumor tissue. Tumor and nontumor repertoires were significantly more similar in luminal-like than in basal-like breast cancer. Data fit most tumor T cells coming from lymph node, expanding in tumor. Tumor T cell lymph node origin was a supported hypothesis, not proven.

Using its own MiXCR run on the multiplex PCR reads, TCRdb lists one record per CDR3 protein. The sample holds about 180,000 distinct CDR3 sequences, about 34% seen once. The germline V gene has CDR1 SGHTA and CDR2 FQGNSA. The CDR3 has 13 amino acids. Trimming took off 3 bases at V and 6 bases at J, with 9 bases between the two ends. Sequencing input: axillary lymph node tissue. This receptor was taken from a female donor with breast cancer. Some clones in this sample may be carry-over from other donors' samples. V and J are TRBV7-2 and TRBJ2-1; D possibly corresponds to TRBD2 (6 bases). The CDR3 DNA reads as TGTGCCAGCAGCTTCAAGACTAGCAATGAGCAGTTCTTC. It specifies CASSFKTSNEQFF.